The rows below give T cell receptor beta chains drawn from one sample of a study of shared clonotypes between healthy human individuals. Method: immunoSEQ multiplex PCR; TCRdb's copy keeps in-frame clones and lacks some. The sample records roughly 640,000 clones, 74% being singletons. What was sequenced was memory CD4+ T cells sorted from blood. These receptors came from a woman younger than 45 in good health. Each CDR3 is given with its conserved first and last residue. A D gene is named only where the DNA matches it firmly. Part of the rows lack a size; the others show once, few, many or a class for expanded clones.

>.|TRBV28|.|TRBJ1-1
CASRVNGKRAFF
TGTGCCAGCAGAGTGAACGGTAAACGGGCTTTCTTT
>.|TRBV6-6|.|TRBJ1-1
CASSYSIEVTEAFF
TGTGCCAGCAGTTACTCGATTGAAGTCACAGAAGCTTTCTTT
>.|TRBV25-1|TRBD1|TRBJ2-1
CASRTGGRGEQFF
TGTGCCTCCAGGACAGGGGGCAGGGGTGAGCAGTTCTTC
>.|TRBV7-6|TRBD1|TRBJ2-2
CASSPQPKVAGGLGTGELFF
TGTGCCAGCAGCCCACAACCGAAGGTAGCAGGGGGCTTAGGCACCGGGGAGCTGTTTTTT
>.|TRBV9|.|TRBJ2-3
CASSVAPGRSGSDTQYF
TGTGCCAGCAGCGTAGCGCCAGGGAGGAGTGGTTCAGATACGCAGTATTTT
>.|TRBV4-1|.|TRBJ1-2
CASSQREAGTADYTF
TGCGCCAGCAGCCAACGGGAGGCGGGGACCGCCGACTACACCTTC
>.|TRBV12-5|TRBD1|TRBJ1-1
CASGLEEGAKSEAFF
TGTGCTAGTGGTTTGGAGGAGGGGGCGAAGTCTGAAGCTTTCTTT
>.|TRBV27|.|TRBJ1-5
CASSLAGQGQSWPQHF
TGTGCCAGCAGTTTAGCTGGGCAGGGCCAGTCTTGGCCCCAGCATTTT
>.|TRBV27|.|TRBJ2-1
CASSLTGRRSSYNEQFF
TGTGCCAGCAGTTTAACGGGTAGACGGAGCTCCTACAATGAGCAGTTCTTC
>few|TRBV28|TRBD1|TRBJ2-2
CASSFWQGAGTGELFF
TGTGCCAGCAGTTTTTGGCAGGGGGCTGGAACCGGGGAGCTGTTTTTT
>.|TRBV2|TRBD1|TRBJ2-5
CASTPAGTGGKETQYF
TGTGCCAGCACCCCCGCCGGGACAGGGGGCAAAGAGACCCAGTACTTC
>.|TRBV2|TRBD1|TRBJ2-1
CASSRDRDFNEQFF
TGTGCCAGCAGTCGGGACAGGGACTTTAATGAGCAGTTCTTC
>.|TRBV4-1|TRBD2|TRBJ2-7
CASSPSGLAGVSYEQYF
TGCGCCAGCAGCCCGTCGGGACTAGCGGGAGTATCCTACGAGCAGTACTTC
>.|TRBV28|TRBD1|TRBJ2-7
CASHGPTRQGTRSYEQYF
TGTGCCAGCCACGGACCGACTCGACAGGGTACAAGGTCCTACGAGCAGTACTTC
>.|TRBV5-1|.|TRBJ1-1
CASSYFGENTEAFF
TGCGCCAGCAGCTATTTTGGGGAGAACACTGAAGCTTTCTTT
>.|TRBV7-9|.|TRBJ2-7
CASSLAGAYEQYF
TGTGCCAGCAGCTTAGCGGGTGCCTACGAGCAGTACTTC
>.|TRBV28|.|TRBJ1-3
CASSLQVAGAISGNTIYF
TGTGCCAGCAGTTTACAGGTAGCGGGGGCAATCTCTGGAAACACCATATATTTT
>.|TRBV19|.|TRBJ2-7
CASTVTGRSYEQYF
TGTGCCAGTACTGTGACGGGACGGTCCTACGAGCAGTACTTC
>few|TRBV6-6|.|TRBJ2-5
CASRDGGMETQYF
TGTGCCAGCAGGGACGGAGGAATGGAGACCCAGTACTTC
>few|TRBV27|.|TRBJ2-6
CASSPRGASGANVLTF
TGTGCCAGCAGTCCTCGAGGGGCCTCTGGGGCCAACGTCCTGACTTTC
>.|TRBV4-1|.|TRBJ2-7
CASSQDIQGPYEQYF
TGCGCCAGCAGCCAAGATATCCAGGGTCCCTACGAGCAGTACTTC
>.|TRBV6-6|TRBD1|TRBJ2-7
CASSYGTGGSYEQYF
TGTGCCAGCAGTTACGGGACAGGGGGCTCCTACGAGCAGTACTTC